A single sample is the source of the 5 T cell receptor beta chains below, sequenced in a study of blood T cell repertoires in COVID-19. TCRdb's table, derived via immunoSEQ multiplex PCR, lists solely in-frame clones and lacks some. The sample carries tens of thousands of clones, more than 75% recorded once. Sequencing was done on a sample of peripheral blood. The receptors come from a man in his 70s with active or convalescent COVID-19.

This clone was seen only a few times. V gene TRBV7-2 combines with J gene TRBJ2-7, with a weak D call TRBD1 (5 bases). V gave up 3 bases and J gave up 3 bases, with 15 bases separating them. This CDR3 is 15 amino acids long. The germline V gene encodes CDR1 SGHTA and CDR2 FQGNSA. The CDR3 bases are TGTGCCAGCAGCTTGGGGCAGACCTCGATCTACGAGCAGTACTTC. Protein sequence: CASSLGQTSIYEQYF.

This sequence joins TRBV5-1 and TRBJ2-3; TRBD2 is a possible D gene (6 bases). The CDR3 is 15 residues long. Germline V gene sequence: CDR1 SGHRS, CDR2 YFSETQ. Deletions cut 3 bases from V and 2 bases from J, with 13 bases between. CDR3 DNA: TGCGCCAGCAGCTCTGCCAGCGGGCTCACAGATACGCAGTATTTT. It codes for CASSSASGLTDTQYF.

The chain links TRBV9 to TRBJ1-2; TRBD1 matches 10 bases. CDR3 size: 16 residues. The ends lost 3 bases at V and 3 bases at J; junction bases unmatched: 8. The germline V gene encodes CDR1 SGDLS and CDR2 YYNGEE. The CDR3 sequence is CASSAFDRGPHYGYTF. In DNA, the CDR3 is TGTGCCAGCAGCGCGTTTGACAGGGGGCCGCACTATGGCTACACCTTC.

This clone was seen only once. V usage is TRBV27 and J usage is TRBJ1-4; possibly TRBD1 for D (5 bases). The CDR3 runs to 15 residues. CDR1 MNHEY and CDR2 SMNVEV come from the germline V gene (reference sequence). The V and J ends lost 4 bases and 0 bases respectively, with 9 bases between them. The CDR3 DNA reads as TGTGCCAGCAGTTCCTACAGGACAACTAATGAAAAACTGTTTTTT. Translated, it gives CASSSYRTTNEKLFF.

This clone was counted a single time. This rearrangement joins TRBV2 to TRBJ1-1; the match to TRBD1 covers 8 bases. There are 13 residues in the CDR3. CDR1 and CDR2 from the germline V gene are SNHLY and FYNNEI. V gave up 7 bases and J gave up 1 base; unmatched junction bases: 2. The DNA of the CDR3 is TGTGCCAGCACCGGACAGGGGAACACTGAAGCTTTCTTT. Translated, it gives CASTGQGNTEAFF. Variable domain in full (rest from reference TRBV2 and TRBJ1-1): EPEVTQTPSHQVTQMGQEVILRCVPISNHLYFYWYRQILGQKVEFLVSFYNNEISEKSEIFDDQFSVERPDGSNFTLKIRSTKLEDSAMYFCASTGQGNTEAFFGQGTRLTVV.